This T cell receptor (beta chain) was captured in a study of OX40 agonist ivuxolimab in advanced cancers. Study details: Patients were treated with intravenous ivuxolimab, dosed at 0.01 to 10 mg/kg and infused every 2 weeks. Partial responses were achieved by three patients: one hepatocellular carcinoma, two cutaneous melanoma. Study results and caveats: In the expanded peripheral T cells, antigen specificity was never determined. Both CD4+ and CD8+ T cell populations in blood had undergone clonal expansion by week 6 at 0.1 to 3.0 mg/kg.

Regarding this clone: Its antigen is unidentified.

Germline loops: CDR1 SGHAT, CDR2 FQNNGV. This CDR3 region has 15 residues. Trimming took off 5 bases at V and 7 bases at J, with 17 bases between the two ends. Measured with immunoSEQ multiplex PCR; TCRdb has only the in-frame clones, and not every one. The sample carries tens of thousands of clones, around 90% recorded once. The receptor's source is an adult with an advanced solid tumor such as melanoma, head and neck, liver or kidney cancer. The rearrangement uses TRBV11-2 and TRBJ2-2; D uncertain. The material sequenced was CD4+ or CD8+ T cells sorted from blood, taken in a trial of the OX40 agonist ivuxolimab. The CDR3 here is CASSAAFRFVGELFF. CDR3 bases: TGTGCCAGCAGCGCAGCTTTTAGGTTCGTCGGGGAGCTGTTTTTT.